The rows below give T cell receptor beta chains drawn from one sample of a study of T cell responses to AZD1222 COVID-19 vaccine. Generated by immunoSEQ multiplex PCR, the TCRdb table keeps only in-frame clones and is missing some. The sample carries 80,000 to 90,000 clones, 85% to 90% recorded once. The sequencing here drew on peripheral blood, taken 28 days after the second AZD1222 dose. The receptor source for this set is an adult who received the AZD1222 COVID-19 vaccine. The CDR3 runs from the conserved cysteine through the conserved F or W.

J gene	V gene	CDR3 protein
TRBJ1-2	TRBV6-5	CASNPGQYYGYTF
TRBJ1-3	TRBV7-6	CASSPALGSHISGNTIYF
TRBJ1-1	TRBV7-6	CASSLGPGTGMNTEAFF
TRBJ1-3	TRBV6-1	CASSSDRGMANTIYF
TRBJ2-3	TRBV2	CASNKGHSDTQYF
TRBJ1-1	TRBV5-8	CASSLEGDMNTEAFF
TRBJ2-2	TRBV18	CASSPPTPTGELFF
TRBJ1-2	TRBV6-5	CASTQRGRVVGYTF
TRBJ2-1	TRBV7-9	CASSFGGGPYNEQFF
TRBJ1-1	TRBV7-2	CASSLAINTEAFF
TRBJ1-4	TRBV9	CASSVEGRNEKLFF
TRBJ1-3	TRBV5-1	CASSLAGTGFSGNTIYF
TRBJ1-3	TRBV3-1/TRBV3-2	CASSHPRQGASGNTIYF
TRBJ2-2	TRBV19	CASSTLAGGWTGELFF
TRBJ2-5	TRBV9	CASSVAGAAETQYF
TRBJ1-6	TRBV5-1	CASSLVGGESPLHF
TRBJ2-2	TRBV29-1	CSVVNSANTGELFF
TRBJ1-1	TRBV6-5	CASIYQVRTEAFF
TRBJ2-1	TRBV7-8	CASSTTLAGSYNEQFF
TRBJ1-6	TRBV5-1	CASSLGQTKSPLHF
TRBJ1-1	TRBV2	CASSGLTTMNTEAFF
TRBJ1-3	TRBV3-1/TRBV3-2	CASSKGDSGNTIYF
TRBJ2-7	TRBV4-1	CASSPTDRTYEQYF
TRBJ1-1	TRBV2	CASSEGRNTEAFF
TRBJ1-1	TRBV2	CASKFVGVGTEAFF
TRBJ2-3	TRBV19	CASSQTQGRTDTQYF
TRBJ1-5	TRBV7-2	CASSLAFGSGEPQHF
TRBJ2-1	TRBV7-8	CASSRDRVSYNEQFF
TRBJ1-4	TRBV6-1	CASSEQTWGGKLFF
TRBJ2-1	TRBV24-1	CATGGGPSYNEQFF
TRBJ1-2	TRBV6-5	CASSYAGAVNYGYTF
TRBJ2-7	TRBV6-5	CASRRVHEQYF
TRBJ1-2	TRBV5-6	CASRGGGAGYTF
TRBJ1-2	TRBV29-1	CSVGRGEDGYTF
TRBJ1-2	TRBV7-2	CASSLVWARGAGYTF
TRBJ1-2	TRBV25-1	CASSEGGSYGYTF
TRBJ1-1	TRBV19	CASSPNGQGGITEAFF
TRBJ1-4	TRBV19	CASSMRRGGEKLFF
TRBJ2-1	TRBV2	CASVLIGISSYNEQFF
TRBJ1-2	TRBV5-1	CASSRGQNYGYTF
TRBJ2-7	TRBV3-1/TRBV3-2	CASSPSLDRGSEQYF
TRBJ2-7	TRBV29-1	CSVEVSWNEQYF
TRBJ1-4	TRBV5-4	CASSLTGSNEKLFF
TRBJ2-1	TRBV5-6	CASSWWASGGPYNEQFF
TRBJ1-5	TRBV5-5	CASSLVPGDGNQPQHF
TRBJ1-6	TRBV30	CAWGDPRSPLHF
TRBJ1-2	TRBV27	CASRAGTRGPYGYTF
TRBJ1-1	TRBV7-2	CASSYLERRNTEAFF
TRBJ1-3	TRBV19	CASSVGSISGNTIYF
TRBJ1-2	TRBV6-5	CASSYQAGGAGYGYTF